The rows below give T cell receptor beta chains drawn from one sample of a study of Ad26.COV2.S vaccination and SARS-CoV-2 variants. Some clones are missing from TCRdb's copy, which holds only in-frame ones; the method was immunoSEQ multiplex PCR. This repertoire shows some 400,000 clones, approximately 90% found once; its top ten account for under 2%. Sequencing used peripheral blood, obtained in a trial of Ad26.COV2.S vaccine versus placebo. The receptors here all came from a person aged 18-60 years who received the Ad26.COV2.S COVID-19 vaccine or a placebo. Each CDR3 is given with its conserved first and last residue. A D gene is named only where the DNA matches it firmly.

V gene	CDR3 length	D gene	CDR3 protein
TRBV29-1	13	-	CSVRGGESYEQYF
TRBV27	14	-	CASSSDQNTGELFF
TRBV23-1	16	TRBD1	CASSQGQGGPGHTQYF
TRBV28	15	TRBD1	CASSLGQVMNTEAFF
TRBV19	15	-	CASTPEPRWGSPLHF
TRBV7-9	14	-	CASSLDRVRTEAFF
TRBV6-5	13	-	CASSRTGAYEQYF
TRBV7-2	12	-	CASSITDQPQHF
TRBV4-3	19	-	CASSQDHGHSVAGANVLTF
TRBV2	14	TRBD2	CASRSGLAGREQYF
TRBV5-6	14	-	CASSLSYSNQPQHF
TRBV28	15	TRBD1	CATLKTGVSGNTIYF
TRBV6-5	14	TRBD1	CASRTGGISYEQYF
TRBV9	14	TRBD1	CASSVASRGQVVAF
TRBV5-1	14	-	CASSLLQGGSEQYF
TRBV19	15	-	CASRPLFNSNQPQHF
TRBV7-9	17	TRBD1	CASSRIPGTGGTGELFF
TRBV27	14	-	CASSLRAFGVTNFF
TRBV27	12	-	CASSLPGREQFF
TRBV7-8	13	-	CASSFRTYNEQFF
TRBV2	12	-	CASRQVAYEQYF
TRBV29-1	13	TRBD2	CSAAGGTGYEQYF
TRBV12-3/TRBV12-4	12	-	CASSAYRDEQYF
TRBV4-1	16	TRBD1	CASSRYPGQGRIGYTF
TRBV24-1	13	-	CATSDYGGYEQYF
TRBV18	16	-	CASSPSVGPSTDTQYF
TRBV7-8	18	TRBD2	CASSLPPSSGPSAGELFF
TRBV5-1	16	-	CASRAFGVIGNQPQHF
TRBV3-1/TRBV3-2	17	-	CASSQDTLRTNTGELFF
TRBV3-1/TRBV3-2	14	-	CASSHGQRGNTIYF
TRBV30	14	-	CAWINRVSTDTQYF
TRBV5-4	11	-	CASSLGREQFF
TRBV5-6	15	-	CASSYTRNNGNTIYF
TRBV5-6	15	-	CASSLRAGDTDTQYF
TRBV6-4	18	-	CASSDTRLSWPRNNEQFF
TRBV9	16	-	CASSVAVGAGSNIQYF
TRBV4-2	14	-	CASSVQGRTGELFF
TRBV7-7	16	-	CASSLCQYRARGPQHF
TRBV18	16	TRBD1	CASSPRTDRGTGELFF
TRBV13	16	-	CASSARVAGSNQPQHF
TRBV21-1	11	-	CASSIKNGYTF